Reported below is one T cell receptor beta chain. Antigen: not known. The germline V and J ends were trimmed by 7 bases and 0 bases, with 14 bases remaining between them. The CDR3 extends over 14 amino acids. In germline, CDR1 is SGHRS, CDR2 YFSETQ. The data stem from a study of PD-1 blockade in mismatch repair-deficient tumors. Looking at the study overall: All were previously treated, progressing patients with around 12 mismatch repair-deficient cancer types.

Libraries were prepared by immunoSEQ multiplex PCR; TCRdb keeps only in-frame clonotypes and omits some of them. The table includes about 20,000 clones, 70% to 90% detected once. General observations from the study: Tumor-resident clones, often undetectable pretreatment in blood, expanded then contracted after pembrolizumab.

PCR or immunohistochemistry showed mismatch repair deficiency in every enrolled patient. TCR sequencing covered a few patients who responded to pembrolizumab. This sequence was found in an adult with mismatch repair-deficient cancer. This chain uses TRBV5-1 with TRBJ2-7, with D maybe TRBD2 (6 bases). The source material was peripheral blood, sampled 2 weeks after starting pembrolizumab. The chain's CDR3 is CASRLAVSSYEQYF. As DNA, the CDR3 is TGCGCCAGCCGATTAGCGGTTTCCTCCTACGAGCAGTACTTC.